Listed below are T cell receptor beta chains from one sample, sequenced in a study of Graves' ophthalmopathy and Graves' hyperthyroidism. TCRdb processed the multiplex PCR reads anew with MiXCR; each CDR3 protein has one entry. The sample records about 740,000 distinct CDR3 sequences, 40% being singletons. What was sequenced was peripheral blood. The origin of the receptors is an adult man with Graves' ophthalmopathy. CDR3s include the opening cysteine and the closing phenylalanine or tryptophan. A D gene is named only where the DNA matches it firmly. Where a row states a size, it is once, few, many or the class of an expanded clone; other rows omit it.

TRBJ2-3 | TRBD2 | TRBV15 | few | CATSRGGSGRYTDTQYF | TGTGCCACCAGCAGAGGTGGTAGCGGGAGATACACAGATACGCAGTATTTT
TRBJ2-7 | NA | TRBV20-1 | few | CSAPRDNRPYEQYF | TGCAGTGCTCCACGCGACAACAGGCCCTACGAGCAGTACTTC
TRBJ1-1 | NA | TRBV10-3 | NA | CAISAVGAANTEAFF | TGTGCCATCAGTGCTGTCGGGGCGGCGAACACTGAAGCTTTCTTT
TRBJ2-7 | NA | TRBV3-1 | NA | CASSPSAGFGNEQYF | TGTGCCAGCAGCCCCTCGGCAGGATTCGGCAACGAGCAGTACTTC
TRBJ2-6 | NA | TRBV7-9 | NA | CASSTIAQTLTGANVLTF | TGTGCCAGCAGCACGATCGCACAAACCCTCACCGGGGCCAACGTCCTGACTTTC
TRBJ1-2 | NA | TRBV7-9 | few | CASSRPPQGTYGYTF | TGTGCCAGCAGCCGACCCCCACAGGGCACCTATGGCTACACCTTC
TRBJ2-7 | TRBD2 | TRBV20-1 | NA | CSASKGASGVYEQYF | TGCAGTGCTAGTAAGGGTGCTAGCGGGGTCTACGAGCAGTACTTC
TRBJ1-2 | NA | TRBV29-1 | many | CSVDRVDYGYTF | TGCAGCGTTGATAGGGTTGACTATGGCTACACCTTC
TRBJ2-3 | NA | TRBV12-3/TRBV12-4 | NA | CDMGTDTQYF | TGTGATATGGGCACAGATACGCAGTATTTT
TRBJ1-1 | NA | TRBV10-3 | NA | CAISSGRGDTEAFF | TGTGCCATCAGTTCCGGAAGGGGGGACACTGAAGCTTTCTTT
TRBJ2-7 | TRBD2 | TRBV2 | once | CASSPPGLAGGPYEQYF | TGTGCCAGCTCACCTCCGGGACTAGCGGGGGGGCCCTACGAGCAGTACTTC
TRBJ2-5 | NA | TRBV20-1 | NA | CSARDHAGVSEAQYF | TGCAGTGCTAGAGATCATGCAGGGGTTTCCGAGGCCCAGTACTTC
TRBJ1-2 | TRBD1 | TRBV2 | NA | CASRGDRPLYGYTF | TGTGCCAGCAGGGGGGACAGACCACTCTATGGCTACACCTTC
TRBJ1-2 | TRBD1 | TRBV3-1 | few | CASSQLGQGHGYTF | TGTGCCAGCAGCCAATTAGGACAGGGGCACGGCTACACCTTC
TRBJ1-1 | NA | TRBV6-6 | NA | CASSGQSNTEAFF | TGTGCCAGCTCCGGACAGTCGAACACTGAAGCTTTCTTT
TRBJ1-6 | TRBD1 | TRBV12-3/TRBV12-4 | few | CASSAGTGVSPLHF | TGTGCCAGCAGTGCCGGGACAGGGGTTTCACCCCTCCACTTT
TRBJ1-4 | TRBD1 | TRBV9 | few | CASSPRGLGEKLFF | TGTGCCAGCAGCCCCAGGGGGCTAGGGGAAAAACTGTTTTTT
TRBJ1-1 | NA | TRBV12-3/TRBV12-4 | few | CASSTGRSMNTEAFF | TGTGCCAGCAGTACGGGCCGTTCCATGAACACTGAAGCTTTCTTT
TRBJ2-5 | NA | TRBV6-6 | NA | CASSYSTGAKTQYF | TGTGCCAGCAGTTACTCGACGGGGGCGAAGACCCAGTACTTC
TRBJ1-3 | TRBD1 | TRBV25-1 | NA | CASGAGQGFTGNTIYF | TGTGCCAGCGGCGCGGGACAGGGGTTTACTGGAAACACCATATATTTT
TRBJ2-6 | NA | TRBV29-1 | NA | CSLTGAGGANVLTF | TGCAGCTTAACGGGGGCGGGTGGGGCCAACGTCCTGACTTTC
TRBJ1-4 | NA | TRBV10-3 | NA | CASEYNRATNEKLFF | TGTGCCAGCGAATACAACAGGGCAACTAATGAAAAACTGTTTTTT
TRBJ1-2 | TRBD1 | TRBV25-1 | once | CASSDRASQIYTF | TGTGCCAGCTCCGACAGGGCGAGCCAGATCTACACCTTC
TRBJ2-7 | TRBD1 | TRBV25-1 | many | CASSGTGGYYEQYF | TGTGCCAGCAGTGGGACAGGGGGATACTACGAGCAGTACTTC
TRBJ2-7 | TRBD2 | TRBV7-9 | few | CASSPPGGDYEQYF | TGTGCCAGCAGCCCCCCGGGAGGAGACTACGAGCAGTACTTC
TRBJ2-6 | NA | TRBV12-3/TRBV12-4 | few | CASSLEGTLPGANVLTF | TGTGCCAGCAGTTTAGAAGGCACGCTCCCTGGGGCCAACGTCCTGACTTTC
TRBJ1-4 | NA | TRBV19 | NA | CASSLQGSNEKLFF | TGTGCCAGTAGTCTGCAGGGGTCGAATGAAAAACTGTTTTTT
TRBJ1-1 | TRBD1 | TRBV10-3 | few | CASSPTGRGTEAFF | TGTGCCAGCAGTCCGACAGGGCGAGGAACTGAAGCTTTCTTT